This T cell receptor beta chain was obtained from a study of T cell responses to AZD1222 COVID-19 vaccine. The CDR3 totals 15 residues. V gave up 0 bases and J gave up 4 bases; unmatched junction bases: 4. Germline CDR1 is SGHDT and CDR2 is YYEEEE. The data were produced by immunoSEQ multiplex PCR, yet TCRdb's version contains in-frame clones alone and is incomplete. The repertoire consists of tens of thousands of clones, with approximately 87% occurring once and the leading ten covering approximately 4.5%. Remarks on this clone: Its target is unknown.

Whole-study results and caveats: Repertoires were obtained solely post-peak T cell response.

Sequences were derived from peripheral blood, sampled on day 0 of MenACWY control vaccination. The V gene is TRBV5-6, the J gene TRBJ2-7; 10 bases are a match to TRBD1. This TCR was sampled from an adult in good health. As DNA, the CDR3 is TGTGCCAGCAGCTTGGCGGGACAGGGGATATACGAGCAGTACTTC. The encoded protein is CASSLAGQGIYEQYF.